This T cell receptor beta chain is drawn from a study of PD-L1 blockade in urothelial cancer. CDR1 is LNHDA and CDR2 is SQIVND in the germline V gene (reference sequence). V lost 3 bases and J 7 bases, leaving 12 bases between the germline ends. The CDR3 totals 13 residues. Assay: immunoSEQ multiplex PCR; the TCRdb copy retains only in-frame clones and omits some. Of tens of thousands of clones listed, roughly four fifths are singletons. V usage is TRBV19 and J usage is TRBJ1-1; perhaps TRBD1 as D (5 bases). This TCR was sampled from a man between 65 and 79 years old with urothelial cancer. Specimen: PBMCs, collected around atezolizumab (anti-PD-L1) treatment. This CDR3 reads CASSMGGINEAFF. The DNA for the CDR3 is TGTGCCAGTAGTATGGGGGGAATTAATGAAGCTTTCTTT.